This section outlines one TCR beta chain sequence together with its context. It was RNA transcripts that yielded the amplified TCR beta CDR3 regions. The HTBI primer set was used in a first-round RT-PCR of the TCR CDR3. TCRdb fed the multiplex PCR reads into MiXCR, producing one record per CDR3 protein. The table shows 650,000 to 750,000 distinct CDR3 sequences, with around 15% occurring only once. The CDR3 totals 13 residues. V was cut by 4 bases and J by 1 base, with 8 bases left in between. Germline CDR1 PRHDT, CDR2 FYEKMQ (reference sequence). This entry belongs to a study of T cells in Graves' hyperthyroidism and ophthalmopathy.

The TCR comes from a woman between 18 and 29 years old with Graves' hyperthyroidism. The genes are TRBV13 and TRBJ2-7; D is unresolved. Material: blood. The DNA for the CDR3 is TGTGCCAGCAGCTATTACCCATCCTACGAGCAGTACTTC. Encoded protein: CASSYYPSYEQYF.